This T cell receptor beta chain appears in the sequencing data of a study of cytomegalovirus exposure and HLA in healthy donors. Turning to the study itself: In an early release, HLA-typed donors contributed tens of millions of unique TCR sequences. Broader study findings: The majority of CMV-associated TCR beta chains were reported as apparently HLA-restricted in a later analysis.

Losses at the gene ends were 5 bases for V and 4 bases for J; bases not matched to a gene: 9. Germline CDR1 reads SGHTA; CDR2 reads FQGTGA. The CDR3 consists of 16 residues. The PCR was carried out with 60 Vbeta primers and 13 Jbeta primers. Measured with immunoSEQ multiplex PCR; TCRdb has only the in-frame clones, and not every one. The table lists about 160,000 clones. There were likely unrecorded immune exposures, though donors were nominally healthy when sampled. With respect to this clone: Its antigen is undetermined.

Sequenced sample: PBMCs. The receptor was isolated from a woman aged 55-70 years in good health and CMV-seronegative. The rearrangement joins TRBV7-3 to TRBJ2-2; 8 positions match TRBD1. For the CDR3, the DNA is TGTGCCAGCAGCCGAGGACAGGGCGTCGGCACCGGGGAGCTGTTTTTT. This encodes CASSRGQGVGTGELFF.